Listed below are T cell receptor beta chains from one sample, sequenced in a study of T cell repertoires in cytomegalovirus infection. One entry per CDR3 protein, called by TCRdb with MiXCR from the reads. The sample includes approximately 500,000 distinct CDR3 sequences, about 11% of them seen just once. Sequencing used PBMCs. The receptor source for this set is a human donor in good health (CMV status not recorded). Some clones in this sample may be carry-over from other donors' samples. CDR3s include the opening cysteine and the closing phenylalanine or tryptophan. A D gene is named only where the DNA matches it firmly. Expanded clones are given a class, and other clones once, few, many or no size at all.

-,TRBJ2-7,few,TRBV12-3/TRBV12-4,CASSLALRDTITSNF,TGTGCCAGCAGTTTAGCACTTAGGGACACGATAACATCAAACTTC
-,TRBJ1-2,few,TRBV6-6,CASREQGNGYTF,TGTGCCAGCAGAGAACAGGGAAATGGCTACACCTTC
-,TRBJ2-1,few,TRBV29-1,CSAQRSGPSSEQFF,TGCAGCGCCCAGAGGAGCGGGCCTTCCTCAGAGCAGTTCTTC
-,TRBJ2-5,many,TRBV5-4,CASSPTRGQETQYF,TGTGCCAGCAGCCCCACGAGGGGCCAAGAGACCCAGTACTTC
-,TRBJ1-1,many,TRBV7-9,CASSLAAPEAFF,TGTGCCAGCAGCTTAGCGGCCCCTGAAGCTTTCTTT
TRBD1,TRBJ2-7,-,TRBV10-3,CAIWDRGYEQYF,TGTGCCATCTGGGACAGGGGCTACGAGCAGTACTTC
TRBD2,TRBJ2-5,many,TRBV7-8,CASSPMGGQETQYF,TGTGCCAGCAGCCCTATGGGGGGGCAAGAGACCCAGTACTTC
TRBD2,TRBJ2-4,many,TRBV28,CASSLLPGLAGESAKNIQYF,TGTGCCAGCAGTTTATTACCGGGACTAGCGGGAGAATCAGCCAAAAACATTCAGTACTTC
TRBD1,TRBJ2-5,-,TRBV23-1,CASSQERMKRDRGAQETQYF,TGCGCCAGCAGTCAAGAGCGGATGAAACGGGACAGGGGCGCGCAAGAGACCCAGTACTTC
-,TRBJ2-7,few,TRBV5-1,CASSLDLAPYEQYF,TGCGCCAGCAGCTTGGATCTAGCACCTTACGAGCAGTACTTC
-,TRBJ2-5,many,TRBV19,CASAPSGRETQYF,TGTGCCAGTGCCCCATCCGGTAGGGAGACCCAGTACTTC
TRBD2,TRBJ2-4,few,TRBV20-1,CSARDWGSGGAGAKNIQYF,TGCAGTGCTAGAGATTGGGGTAGCGGGGGGGCCGGGGCCAAAAACATTCAGTACTTC
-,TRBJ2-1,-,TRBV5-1,CASSLYAEVYNEKFF,TGCGCCAGCAGCTTGTACGCGGAGGTGTACAATGAGAAGTTCTTC
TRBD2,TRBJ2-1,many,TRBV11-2,CASSSPRAGGPQDEQFF,TGTGCCAGCAGCTCACCCCGAGCGGGAGGGCCGCAGGATGAGCAGTTCTTC
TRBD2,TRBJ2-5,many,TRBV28,CASSIPGLAPGEYF,TGTGCCAGCAGTATACCAGGACTAGCCCCAGGGGAGTACTTC
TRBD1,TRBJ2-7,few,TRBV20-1,CSAPQRSTGVYEQYF,TGCAGTGCTCCCCAACGATCGACAGGGGTGTACGAGCAGTACTTC
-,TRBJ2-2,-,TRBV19,CASNRGQDTGELFF,TGTGCCAGTAACCGGGGGCAAGACACCGGGGAGCTGTTTTTT
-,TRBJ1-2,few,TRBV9,CASRATGPNGYTF,TGTGCCAGCAGAGCAACGGGACCTAATGGCTACACCTTC
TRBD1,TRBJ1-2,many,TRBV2,CASRGQLQYYGYTF,TGTGCCAGCAGGGGACAGCTCCAGTACTATGGCTACACCTTC
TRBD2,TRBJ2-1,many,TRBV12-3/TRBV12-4,CASSPGGGGYNEQFF,TGTGCCAGCAGTCCCGGAGGCGGGGGCTACAATGAGCAGTTCTTC
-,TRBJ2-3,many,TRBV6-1,CASSERGGTESTDTQYF,TGTGCCAGCAGTGAAAGGGGCGGGACAGAAAGCACAGATACGCAGTATTTT
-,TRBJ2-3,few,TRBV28,CASSGPSGDTQYF,TGTGCCAGCAGCGGGCCCTCCGGGGATACGCAGTATTTT
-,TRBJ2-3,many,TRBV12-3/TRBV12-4,CASSLSASGKNTDTQYF,TGTGCCAGCAGTTTAAGTGCCAGCGGAAAAAACACAGATACGCAGTATTTT
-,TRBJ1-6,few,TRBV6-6,CASSPLRGGDSPLHF,TGTGCCAGCAGCCCCCTTCGGGGCGGGGATTCACCCCTCCACTTT
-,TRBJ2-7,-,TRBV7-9,CASSLAGRRDSLEQYF,TGTGCCAGCAGCTTAGCGGGTCGGCGGGACTCGCTCGAGCAGTACTTC
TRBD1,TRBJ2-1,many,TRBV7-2,CASNDRGRGYNEQFF,TGTGCCAGCAACGACAGGGGGCGAGGCTACAATGAGCAGTTCTTC
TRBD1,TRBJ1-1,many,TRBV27,CASSVTGGQGTEAFF,TGTGCCAGCAGTGTCACAGGGGGCCAAGGTACTGAAGCTTTCTTT
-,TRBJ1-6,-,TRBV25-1,CASRTAYNSPLHF,TGTGCCAGCAGGACGGCCTATAATTCACCCCTCCACTTT
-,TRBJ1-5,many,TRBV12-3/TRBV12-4,CASRGGPYQPQHF,TGTGCCAGCAGGGGTGGTCCATATCAGCCCCAGCATTTT
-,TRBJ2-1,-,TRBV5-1,CASSQQGYEQFF,TGCGCCAGCAGCCAACAGGGTTATGAGCAGTTCTTC
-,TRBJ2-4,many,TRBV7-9,CASSLNGAQYF,TGTGCCAGCAGCTTAAATGGAGCCCAGTACTTC
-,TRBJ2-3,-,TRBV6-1,CASERDHTDTQYF,TGTGCCAGCGAACGGGACCATACAGATACGCAGTATTTT
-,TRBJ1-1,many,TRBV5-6,CASSLARGMGVAFF,TGTGCCAGCAGCTTGGCCAGGGGTATGGGCGTAGCTTTCTTT
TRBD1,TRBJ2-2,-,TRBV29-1,CSVPTGVAGELFF,TGCAGCGTTCCTACAGGGGTGGCCGGGGAGCTGTTTTTT
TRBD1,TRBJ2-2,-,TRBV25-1,CASSGIPIRTGGSVGTGELFF,TGTGCCAGCAGTGGGATTCCAATTCGGACAGGGGGAAGTGTGGGGACCGGGGAGCTGTTTTTT
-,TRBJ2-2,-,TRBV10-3,CAISESGPGIGNANTGELFF,TGTGCCATCAGTGAGTCTGGCCCAGGCATAGGGAACGCGAACACCGGGGAGCTGTTTTTT
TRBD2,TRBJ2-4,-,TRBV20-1,CSARRPGGPKNIQYF,TGCAGTGCTAGACGACCGGGGGGACCAAAAAACATTCAGTACTTC
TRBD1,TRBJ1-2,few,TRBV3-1,CASSQVGRGGLRGYTF,TGTGCCAGCAGCCAAGTCGGCAGGGGGGGATTGAGAGGCTACACCTTC
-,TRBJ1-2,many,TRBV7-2,CASSSRWGGYTF,TGTGCCAGCAGCTCCCGATGGGGGGGCTACACCTTC
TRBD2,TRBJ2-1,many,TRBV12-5,CASGLSTSGGEQFF,TGTGCTAGTGGTTTATCGACTAGCGGGGGGGAGCAGTTCTTC
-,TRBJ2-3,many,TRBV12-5,CASGLNRDFTDTQYF,TGTGCTAGTGGTTTAAACAGGGACTTCACAGATACGCAGTATTTT
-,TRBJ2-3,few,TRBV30,CAWSLRDTQYF,TGTGCCTGGAGTCTAAGAGATACGCAGTATTTT
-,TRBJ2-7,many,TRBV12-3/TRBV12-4,CASSLSLAWGEQYF,TGTGCCAGCAGTTTAAGTCTAGCCTGGGGGGAGCAGTACTTC
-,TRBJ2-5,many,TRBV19,CASGRRARQYF,TGTGCCAGTGGGCGAAGGGCCCGTCAGTACTTC
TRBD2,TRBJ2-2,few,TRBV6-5,CASSRREGPTGELFF,TGTGCCAGCAGCCGGCGGGAGGGCCCCACCGGGGAGCTGTTTTTT
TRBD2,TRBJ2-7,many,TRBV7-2,CASSLALLAGGGVPYEQYF,TGTGCCAGCAGCTTAGCGTTGCTAGCGGGAGGTGGGGTTCCCTACGAGCAGTACTTC